This T cell receptor (beta chain) was observed in a study of control samples from healthy donors and cancer patients. The CDR3 totals 15 residues. Method: immunoSEQ multiplex PCR; TCRdb's copy keeps in-frame clones and lacks some. The sample holds roughly 130,000 clones, 75% to 95% seen once. This clone was detected once. The source material was blood. The receptor comes from a man aged 18 to 30 in good health. V is TRBV21-1 and J is TRBJ1-4; the D call of TRBD1 is as the table states it, not checked on the DNA. TRBV21-1 is reported as a pseudogene. CDR3 nucleotides: TGTGCCAGCAGCAAGCCGACAGGGAGGAATGAAAAACTGTTTTTT. It codes for CASSKPTGRNEKLFF.